Each of the 3 T cell receptor beta chains below was sequenced from the same sample in a study of T-cell memory formation after mild COVID-19. One entry per CDR3 protein, called by TCRdb with MiXCR from the 5' RACE reads. The table includes around 440,000 distinct CDR3 sequences, 15% to 20% detected once. Sequencing was carried out using PBMCs or a T cell subset sorted from them (not recorded which). The receptors shown here come from an adult woman who had mild COVID-19 (a few samples of this study predate the infection). Cell type and time point are not known.

This chain connects TRBV5-1 to TRBJ2-3; D may correspond to TRBD1 or TRBD2 (5 bases each). There are 17 residues in the CDR3. Germline CDR1 and CDR2: SGHRS and YFSETQ. Trimming removed 4 bases at V and 2 bases at J, with 20 bases between. The CDR3 sequence is CASSIRDGWQLTDTQYF. The CDR3 DNA is TGCGCCAGCAGCATACGGGACGGATGGCAACTCACAGATACGCAGTATTTT.

The rearrangement joins TRBV3-1 to TRBJ1-2; D gene ambiguous. Trimming left V 5 bases short and J 7 bases short, with 11 bases between. This CDR3 spans 12 amino acids. Germline CDR1 LGHDT, CDR2 YNNKEL (reference sequence). CDR3 DNA: TGTGCCAGCAGCACACAAGGGTTTGGCTACACCTTC. Amino acids: CASSTQGFGYTF.

The chain employs TRBV20-1 and TRBJ2-1, with D maybe TRBD2 (7 bases). CDR1 and CDR2 from the germline V gene are DFQATT and SNEGSKA (reference sequence). V lost 5 bases to trimming and J lost 2 bases, with 16 bases between them. This CDR3 spans 15 amino acids. CDR3: CSAQEGGFTYNEQFF. The CDR3 nucleotides are TGCAGTGCTCAAGAGGGGGGGTTCACCTACAATGAGCAGTTCTTC.